These T cell receptor beta chains were read from a single sample in a study of CD8 T cells in ankylosing spondylitis. MiXCR, run by TCRdb on the 5' RACE reads, gives a single entry per CDR3 protein. Found here are about 360,000 distinct CDR3 sequences, 20% to 25% of them singletons; the top ten hold about an eighth. Sequencing input: blood, either unsorted or a sorted T cell fraction (not recorded which). The receptors come from a male donor with ankylosing spondylitis or in good health (not recorded which). The CDR3 runs from the conserved cysteine through the conserved F or W. The D gene is left open where the match is weak. The size entry is marked missing in some rows and otherwise reads once, few, many or a size class.

few	TRBV29-1	TRBJ2-3	14	-	CSVQGGPSTDTQYF	TGCAGCGTCCAAGGGGGGCCTAGCACAGATACGCAGTATTTT
-	TRBV9	TRBJ2-3	14	-	CASSVEGITDTQYF	TGTGCCAGCAGCGTAGAGGGGATCACAGATACGCAGTATTTT
-	TRBV2	TRBJ1-1	15	TRBD1	CASATQTGMDTEAFF	TGTGCCAGCGCTACTCAGACAGGGATGGACACTGAAGCTTTCTTT
few	TRBV12-3/TRBV12-4	TRBJ2-1	14	-	CASSLGGPRNEQFF	TGTGCCAGCAGTTTAGGGGGGCCACGGAATGAGCAGTTCTTC
few	TRBV4-1	TRBJ1-2	15	-	CASSQVHPGEYGYTF	TGCGCCAGCAGCCAAGTTCATCCAGGAGAATATGGCTACACCTTC
-	TRBV7-9	TRBJ2-1	14	-	CASSSGVGYNEQFF	TGTGCCAGCAGCTCGGGGGTAGGGTACAATGAGCAGTTCTTC
many	TRBV12-3/TRBV12-4	TRBJ2-7	14	-	CASSLGHGGYEQYF	TGTGCCAGCAGTTTGGGTCACGGTGGGTACGAGCAGTACTTC
-	TRBV30	TRBJ2-7	13	-	CAWSADPPSEQYF	TGTGCCTGGAGTGCGGATCCCCCAAGCGAGCAGTACTTC
many	TRBV12-3/TRBV12-4	TRBJ2-5	13	-	CASSPVREETQYF	TGTGCCAGCAGTCCCGTCAGGGAAGAGACCCAGTACTTC
-	TRBV6-5	TRBJ1-1	16	TRBD1	CASSYSPGGPRTEAFF	TGTGCCAGCAGTTACTCCCCAGGGGGCCCCAGGACTGAAGCTTTCTTT
-	TRBV2	TRBJ2-5	15	TRBD1	CASSPLTGYQETQYF	TGTGCCAGCAGTCCTTTGACAGGGTATCAAGAGACCCAGTACTTC
-	TRBV12-3/TRBV12-4	TRBJ2-4	14	-	CASSPSGERNIQYF	TGTGCCAGCAGTCCTTCGGGGGAGCGAAACATTCAGTACTTC
-	TRBV11-2	TRBJ2-4	14	-	CASSLVGLRDIQYF	TGTGCCAGCAGCTTAGTGGGGTTACGGGACATTCAGTACTTC
-	TRBV30	TRBJ2-5	14	-	CAWSVTGGGETQYF	TGTGCCTGGAGTGTCACAGGCGGCGGAGAGACCCAGTACTTC
few	TRBV3-1	TRBJ2-3	11	-	CASSWADTQYF	TGTGCCAGCAGTTGGGCAGATACGCAGTATTTT
-	TRBV2	TRBJ2-2	18	TRBD2	CAISPGLAGVEGTGELFF	TGTGCCATCAGTCCGGGACTAGCGGGGGTAGAGGGAACCGGGGAGCTGTTTTTT
many	TRBV7-9	TRBJ1-1	14	TRBD1	CASSLGQGNTEAFF	TGCGCCAGCAGCTTGGGACAGGGGAACACTGAAGCTTTCTTT